The rows below give T cell receptor beta chains drawn from one sample of a study of Graves' ophthalmopathy and Graves' hyperthyroidism. A single record per CDR3 protein comes from TCRdb applying MiXCR to the multiplex PCR reads. The sample contains hundreds of thousands of distinct CDR3 sequences, about 24% of which appear only once. Specimen: peripheral blood. The receptors were gathered from a woman aged 18-35 years with stable Graves' hyperthyroidism. Some clones in this sample may be carry-over from other donors' samples. Both conserved end residues are part of each CDR3. The D gene is left open where the match is weak. Clone sizes are given selectively: once, few, many, or a class where the clone is expanded.

V gene,clone size,J gene,D gene,CDR3 protein,CDR3 DNA
TRBV5-4,-,TRBJ1-1,-,CASSLAVGLNTEAFF,TGTGCCAGCAGCTTGGCCGTAGGCCTGAACACTGAAGCTTTCTTT
TRBV20-1,few,TRBJ2-2,TRBD2,CSANHLSGRANTGELFF,TGCAGTGCCAACCACCTTAGCGGGAGGGCGAACACCGGGGAGCTGTTTTTT
TRBV6-1,once,TRBJ2-2,-,CASRKRETTGELFF,TGTGCCAGCAGGAAAAGGGAGACCACCGGGGAGCTGTTTTTT
TRBV5-1,many,TRBJ2-7,-,CASSLGATSSYEQYF,TGCGCCAGCAGCTTAGGGGCCACCAGCTCCTACGAGCAGTACTTC
TRBV7-9,many,TRBJ2-7,-,CASSSARNYEQYF,TGTGCCAGCAGCTCGGCGAGGAACTACGAGCAGTACTTC
TRBV7-3,-,TRBJ2-2,-,CASSLTGQGTNTGELFF,TGTGCCAGCAGCTTAACCGGTCAGGGTACGAACACCGGGGAGCTGTTTTTT
TRBV28,many,TRBJ2-4,-,CASSAPQENIQYF,TGTGCCAGCAGTGCGCCTCAGGAAAACATTCAGTACTTC
TRBV20-1,-,TRBJ1-3,-,CSARSWGDGGLSGNTIYF,TGCAGTGCTAGATCCTGGGGGGATGGGGGGCTTTCTGGAAACACCATATATTTT
TRBV5-5,many,TRBJ2-7,-,CASSWLAPTYEQYF,TGTGCCAGCAGCTGGCTAGCGCCGACGTACGAGCAGTACTTC
TRBV7-6,few,TRBJ2-5,-,CASSPPPASQETQYF,TGTGCCAGCAGCCCCCCTCCGGCTTCGCAAGAGACCCAGTACTTC
TRBV15,many,TRBJ1-1,TRBD1,CATSRVLGGSGAEAFF,TGTGCCACCAGCAGAGTTTTAGGGGGCTCGGGGGCTGAAGCTTTCTTT
TRBV27,many,TRBJ2-7,-,CASMALDSTYEQYF,TGTGCCAGCATGGCACTAGATTCTACCTACGAGCAGTACTTC
TRBV24-1,-,TRBJ2-2,-,CATSDFYGRSNTGELFF,TGTGCCACCAGTGATTTTTATGGCAGATCGAACACCGGGGAGCTGTTTTTT
TRBV15,-,TRBJ1-2,-,CATSRDSGYGYTF,TGTGCCACCAGCAGAGATTCCGGCTATGGCTACACCTTC
TRBV29-1,many,TRBJ2-5,-,CSVEGRDTEWYETQYF,TGCAGCGTTGAAGGTCGGGACACGGAATGGTACGAGACCCAGTACTTC
TRBV11-2,few,TRBJ1-4,-,CASSFGRHRSTNEKLFF,TGTGCCAGCAGCTTTGGACGTCACAGGTCAACTAATGAAAAACTGTTTTTT
TRBV12-3/TRBV12-4,many,TRBJ2-7,-,CASRQDLYEQYF,TGTGCCAGCAGACAGGACCTCTACGAGCAGTACTTC
TRBV9,-,TRBJ1-3,-,CASSASEEGGWPGNTIYF,TGTGCCAGCAGCGCCTCTGAGGAAGGGGGATGGCCTGGAAACACCATATATTTT
TRBV7-2,few,TRBJ2-4,-,CASSLWRNIQYF,TGTGCCAGCAGCTTATGGAGAAACATTCAGTACTTC
TRBV6-1,-,TRBJ1-2,TRBD1,CASRTGATYGYTF,TGTGCCAGCAGAACAGGGGCTACCTATGGCTACACCTTC
TRBV5-1,-,TRBJ2-5,-,CASSTPGRQETQYF,TGCGCCAGCAGCACGCCGGGACGACAAGAGACCCAGTACTTC
TRBV6-1,-,TRBJ1-2,-,CASQRGRGYGYTF,TGTGCCAGCCAGAGGGGCAGGGGCTATGGCTACACCTTC
TRBV9,once,TRBJ2-7,TRBD2,CASSAGLGTSYEQYF,TGTGCCAGCAGTGCGGGCCTTGGGACTAGCTACGAGCAGTACTTC
TRBV6-1,-,TRBJ2-7,TRBD1,CASSEGQGGFYEQYF,TGTGCCAGCAGCGAGGGACAGGGTGGTTTCTACGAGCAGTACTTC
TRBV4-1,-,TRBJ2-4,TRBD1,CASSQPTSGTGAIQYF,TGCGCCAGCAGCCAACCCACTTCCGGGACAGGGGCCATTCAGTACTTC
TRBV19,many,TRBJ2-2,TRBD2,CASTSLRASGPTGELFF,TGTGCCAGTACCTCCCTCAGGGCTAGCGGACCCACCGGGGAGCTGTTTTTT
TRBV12-3/TRBV12-4,-,TRBJ2-7,-,CASSVSTGSYEQYF,TGTGCCAGCAGCGTGTCTACAGGGAGCTACGAGCAGTACTTC
TRBV25-1,-,TRBJ2-5,-,CASSETDSGETQYF,TGTGCCAGCAGTGAAACCGACAGCGGGGAGACCCAGTACTTC
TRBV30,-,TRBJ2-7,-,CAWSVPEELYEQYF,TGTGCCTGGAGTGTACCCGAGGAACTCTACGAGCAGTACTTC
TRBV28,many,TRBJ2-7,-,CASSLSGPSSYEQYF,TGTGCCAGCAGTTTATCCGGTCCCAGCTCCTACGAGCAGTACTTC
TRBV7-2,many,TRBJ2-5,-,CASSFVDRETQYF,TGTGCCAGCAGCTTTGTTGACCGTGAGACCCAGTACTTC
TRBV12-3/TRBV12-4,few,TRBJ1-2,-,CASSPILQEANYGYTF,TGTGCCAGCAGCCCCATCCTTCAGGAGGCTAACTATGGCTACACCTTC
TRBV10-3,-,TRBJ2-7,TRBD2,CATRLGGAYEQYF,TGTGCCACCCGCCTCGGGGGGGCCTATGAGCAGTACTTC
TRBV6-1,-,TRBJ2-5,-,CASSPNRFPETQYF,TGTGCCAGCAGCCCAAATCGGTTTCCGGAGACCCAGTACTTC
TRBV7-9,few,TRBJ2-3,-,CASTTRDGTDTQYF,TGTGCCAGCACCACCCGGGATGGCACAGATACGCAGTATTTT
TRBV6-2/TRBV6-3,many,TRBJ2-7,-,CASSPRTESYEQYF,TGTGCCAGCAGTCCCCGGACAGAATCCTACGAGCAGTACTTC
TRBV28,many,TRBJ1-2,-,CASSLLTASGGYTF,TGTGCCAGCAGCCTACTCACCGCATCCGGTGGCTACACCTTC